A selection of T cell receptor beta chains follows, all from one sample in a study of graft-versus-host responses after intestinal transplantation. Sequenced by immunoSEQ multiplex PCR; TCRdb stores in-frame clones only, minus some. Found here are 88,000 or so clones, around 90% of them singletons; the top ten hold less than 0.12%. Their antigen targets remain unknown. Material: unstimulated CD4+ T cells sorted from spleen or lymph node cells, obtained before intestinal transplant. These TCRs come from a human donor who received an intestinal transplant. The CDR3 runs from the conserved cysteine through the conserved F or W. The order of the fields is D gene, V gene, J gene, CDR3 protein. D genes are given only for firm matches.

>.|TRBV2|TRBJ2-1
CASSERRGYNEQFF
>.|TRBV5-1|TRBJ2-2
CASSVTGTGELFF
>TRBD1|TRBV5-1|TRBJ1-2
CASSLGSGGQGYTF
>.|TRBV18|TRBJ2-7
CASSPGSAGEQYF
>.|TRBV12-2|TRBJ2-3
CASRFPSADTQYF
>.|TRBV2|TRBJ2-7
CASSRTDEQYF
>.|TRBV7-9|TRBJ1-1
CASSLTGPEAFF
>TRBD2|TRBV4-1|TRBJ2-3
CASSQVVRGHRLAGGSTDTQYF
>.|TRBV5-8|TRBJ1-5
CATQRLQGVSQPQHF
>.|TRBV6-6|TRBJ1-5
CASSYGSRVINQPQHF
>.|TRBV13|TRBJ2-3
CASSFQAFTDTQYF
>TRBD1|TRBV5-1|TRBJ1-2
CASSWEGGGYTF
>TRBD1|TRBV12-5|TRBJ1-2
CASGRQGTYGYTF
>TRBD2|TRBV2|TRBJ2-1
CAGQLAEGGEQFF
>.|TRBV5-4|TRBJ2-2
CASSLRGVTGELFF
>.|TRBV7-8|TRBJ2-5
CASSVQGKETQYF
>TRBD1|TRBV27|TRBJ1-6
CASSPDRFSPLHF
>TRBD1|TRBV6-6|TRBJ1-2
CASSYVTGGDYGYTF
>.|TRBV18|TRBJ1-1
CASSPVSGSNTEAFF
>.|TRBV7-2|TRBJ2-2
CASSRDRNTGELFF
>TRBD1|TRBV10-2|TRBJ2-7
CASSEGTGSIYEQYF
>TRBD2|TRBV5-1|TRBJ2-1
CASSTGTSSYLF
>.|TRBV7-2|TRBJ1-2
CASSLWAGEYGYTF
>.|TRBV9|TRBJ2-3
CASSGSLSADTQYF
>.|TRBV9|TRBJ1-5
CASSVDRDQPQHF
>TRBD2|TRBV10-1|TRBJ2-1
CASSESVAGVDEQFF
>.|TRBV7-9|TRBJ2-2
CASTIDWIVGELFF
>TRBD1|TRBV6-6|TRBJ1-1
CASGPAGGGSEAFF
>.|TRBV11-2|TRBJ1-5
CASSLLAQAPQHF
>TRBD2|TRBV5-1|TRBJ2-7
CASSFLAGGYEQYF